This T cell receptor (beta chain) was observed in a study of long-term antiretroviral therapy in people with HIV. Germline values: CDR1 MNHEY, CDR2 SMNVEV (reference sequence). V lost 3 bases and J 4 bases, leaving 9 bases between the germline ends. The CDR3 sequence is 13 residues long. The immunoSEQ assay was v3.0, run at survey level. Some clones are missing from TCRdb's copy, which holds only in-frame ones; the method was immunoSEQ multiplex PCR. The table includes about 36,000 clones, 70% to 90% detected once. On this clone: The antigen remains unidentified.

Study-level results: Clonal expansions arising prior to ART prevailed in the repertoire at every time point. ART preceded a rise in diversity that nonetheless stayed lower than in transplant donor controls.

Each contributor possessed a minimum of one pre-ART and a minimum of two post-ART PBMC samples. Sequencing was performed on unsorted PBMCs, taken 2.2 years after starting antiretroviral therapy. The receptor was derived from a man between 18 and 29 years old with HIV. The chain has TRBV27 and TRBJ2-5; D may correspond to TRBD1 or TRBD2 (6 bases each). The CDR3 sequence is CASSLGGAETQYF. The CDR3, as DNA: TGTGCCAGCAGTTTGGGGGGCGCAGAGACCCAGTACTTC.